This entry lists 9 T cell receptor beta chains sequenced from one sample in a study of shared clonotypes between healthy human individuals. Sequenced by immunoSEQ multiplex PCR; TCRdb stores in-frame clones only, minus some. The table records around 990,000 clones, about 80% of them present only once. Source material: memory CD4+ T cells from PBMCs. Noted subset: CD45RA-negative fraction. These receptors all come from a man aged 18 to 29 in good health. Some clones in this sample may be carry-over from other donors' samples.

This chain joins TRBV10-3 and TRBJ2-7; D remains unclear. Germline values: CDR1 ENHRY, CDR2 SYGVKD. Trimming shortened V by 10 bases and J by 2 bases, and 9 bases separated the two germline ends. This CDR3 region has 11 residues. The CDR3 coding sequence is TGTGCCACCTCGAGCCCCTACGAGCAGTACTTC. This gives the protein CATSSPYEQYF.

The chain couples TRBV11-2 to TRBJ1-5; D is undetermined. V dropped 0 bases and J dropped 5 bases, with 5 bases sitting between them. Germline loops: CDR1 SGHAT, CDR2 FQNNGV. The CDR3 is 13 amino acids. The CDR3 bases are TGTGCCAGCAGCTTAGAATTTTATCAGCCCCAGCATTTT. It translates to CASSLEFYQPQHF.

The rearrangement links TRBV28 to TRBJ1-2, with 8 bases that match TRBD1. After removal of 6 bases from V and 7 bases from J, the junction contained 7 bases not matched to a gene. This CDR3 has 13 residues. The germline CDR1 and CDR2 sequences are MDHEN and SYDVKM. CDR3 nucleotide sequence: TGTGCCAGCAGCAGGGGGCGCCTATCTGGCTACACCTTC. Encoded protein: CASSRGRLSGYTF.

The CDR3 spells CASSPRGQNQETQYF. CDR3 coding DNA: TGTGCCAGCAGCCCCCGGGGACAGAATCAAGAGACCCAGTACTTC. V gene TRBV7-8 combines with J gene TRBJ2-5; 7 positions agree with TRBD1. Germline assignment: CDR1 SGHVS and CDR2 FQNEAQ. This CDR3 is 15 amino acids long. V was pared by 5 bases and J by 2 bases, with 8 bases of the junction left unmatched.

The DNA for the CDR3 is TGTGCCAGCAGCTTTGACAGGGAATATCACAATGAGCAGTTCTTC. This sequence encodes CASSFDREYHNEQFF. The genes are TRBV7-2 and TRBJ2-1; 7 nucleotides align to TRBD1. The trim removed 3 bases at V and 5 bases at J, leaving 7 bases unmatched. This CDR3 is built from 15 residues. CDR1 is SGHTA and CDR2 is FQGNSA in the germline V gene.

This sequence joins TRBV28 and TRBJ1-1; TRBD1 aligns across 7 bases. V trimming: 4 bases; J trimming: 2 bases; junction bases outside the gene matches: 7. Germline V gene data show CDR1 as MDHEN and CDR2 as SYDVKM. The CDR3 covers 15 residues. CDR3 bases: TGTGCCAGCAGTTCCTATAGGGGGCGAAACACTGAAGCTTTCTTT. It codes for CASSSYRGRNTEAFF.

The chain carries TRBV25-1 and TRBJ2-7, with D uncertain. CDR3 length equals 15 residues. Per germline, CDR1 MGHDK and CDR2 SYGVNS. Trimming shortened V by 2 bases and J by 2 bases, and 13 bases separated the two germline ends. CDR3 protein: CASSESSVIPYEQYF. DNA for the CDR3: TGTGCCAGCAGTGAAAGTTCAGTAATCCCCTACGAGCAGTACTTC.

This sequence joins TRBV5-4 and TRBJ1-4; 7 nucleotides agree with TRBD1. This CDR3 contains 17 residues. The germline V gene has CDR1 SGHNT and CDR2 YYREEE (reference sequence). The J segment lost 1 base and the V segment lost 2 bases, leaving 8 bases of the junction unmatched. The CDR3 DNA sequence: TGTGCCAGCAGCTTAGGCCCAGGGGGTGGAACTAATGAAAAACTGTTTTTT. This gives the protein CASSLGPGGGTNEKLFF.

This rearrangement joins TRBV19 to TRBJ2-2; TRBD1 aligns across 7 bases. V was clipped by 5 bases and J by 7 bases; unmatched bases: 7. In germline, CDR1 is LNHDA, CDR2 SQIVND (reference sequence). The CDR3 is 14 amino acids. CDR3 nucleotide sequence: TGTGCCAGTAGTTCTAGGGGGCGAAGCGGGGAGCTGTTTTTT. Residues: CASSSRGRSGELFF.